These 30 T cell receptor beta chains came from one sample sequenced in a study of shared clonotypes between healthy human individuals. TCRdb's copy holds only in-frame clones and misses some; the assay was immunoSEQ multiplex PCR. This sample yields roughly 1,000,000 clones, of which around 78% are seen a single time; roughly 0.65% belongs to the top ten. The material sequenced was memory CD4+ T cells from PBMCs. Subset in this sample: CD45RA-negative fraction. These receptors all come from a man between 18 and 35 years old in good health. Some clones in this sample may be carry-over from other donors' samples.

The chain uses TRBV5-1 and TRBJ2-1, with 7 nucleotides matching TRBD2. CDR1 is SGHRS and CDR2 is YFSETQ in the germline V gene. This CDR3 comprises 17 residues. V dropped 4 bases and J dropped 1; count of bases not matched to a gene: 11. The DNA of the CDR3 is TGCGCCAGCAGCCTTCAGGGAGGGCCACGGTCCTACAATGAGCAGTTCTTC. Translated, it gives CASSLQGGPRSYNEQFF.

As DNA, the CDR3 is TGTGCCAGTAGTCCTCCTGGGGACAGCTGGGACGAGCAGTACTTC. As protein: CASSPPGDSWDEQYF. The V and J genes are TRBV19 and TRBJ2-7; 7 nucleotides match TRBD1. This CDR3 has 15 residues. With V trimmed by 5 bases and J by 5 bases, 12 bases remained unmatched. Germline V gene lookup returns CDR1 LNHDA and CDR2 SQIVND (reference sequence).

DNA for the CDR3: TGTGCCAGCTCACCGCAATCTTCGAGTGAAAAACTGTTTTTT. Protein product: CASSPQSSSEKLFF. The V call is TRBV18, the J call TRBJ1-4; D not certain. V was shortened by 3 bases and J by 7 bases, with 12 bases between the two germline ends. This CDR3 is built from 14 residues. Germline V lookup: CDR1 KGHSH, CDR2 LQKENI.

In DNA, the CDR3 is TGTGCCAGCAGCTTGGAGGCCGGTCCGGGGACCCAGTACTTC. It yields the protein CASSLEAGPGTQYF. V gene TRBV5-8 combines with J gene TRBJ2-5; D gene unclear. The CDR3 spans 14 residues. V lost 0 bases and J 7 bases, leaving 13 bases between the germline ends. Looked up from germline, CDR1 is SGHTS and CDR2 is YDEGEE.

The chain carries TRBV2 and TRBJ1-3; 7 bases are a match to TRBD1. Germline lookup yields CDR1 SNHLY and CDR2 FYNNEI. The CDR3 is 15 residues long. Trimming at V came to 4 bases and at J to 2 bases, leaving 5 bases not matched to a gene. The CDR3 DNA follows: TGTGCCAGCAGTGGAGGAACAGGGGCTGGAAACACCATATATTTT. The encoded protein is CASSGGTGAGNTIYF.

A word on this clone: Possible read error: a much larger clone is one base away. The rearrangement uses TRBV9 and TRBJ1-1, with 11 bases lining up with TRBD1. Trimming cost V 6 bases and J 5 bases; bases outside gene matches: 6. The CDR3 consists of 14 residues. Germline CDR1 and CDR2: SGDLS and YYNGEE. The DNA for the CDR3 is TGTGCCAGCATCCCGGACAGGGGGCGAACTGAAGCTTTCTTT. This sequence encodes CASIPDRGRTEAFF.

The chain is built from TRBV19 and TRBJ1-6; 8 positions agree with TRBD1. This CDR3 is 17 amino acids long. The J segment lost 1 base and the V segment lost 5 bases, leaving 7 bases of the junction unmatched. Germline CDR1 is LNHDA and CDR2 is SQIVND (reference sequence). CDR3 sequence reads: CASSPDRASSYNSPLHF. The CDR3 DNA sequence: TGTGCCAGTAGTCCGGACAGGGCGTCGTCCTATAATTCACCCCTCCACTTT.

The table lists this clone with a few counts. The chain links TRBV2 to TRBJ1-1; weak D call: TRBD1 (6 bases). Trimming removed 8 bases from V and 5 bases from J, with 15 bases in between. The CDR3 totals 13 residues. The germline V gene has CDR1 SNHLY and CDR2 FYNNEI. CDR3 amino acids: CASLGGLGTEAFF. The CDR3 DNA is TGTGCCAGCCTCGGGGGGCTAGGTACTGAAGCTTTCTTT.

The CDR3 DNA is TGTGCCATCAGTAACCTCCGGGACTCGTCCTACGAGCAGTACTTC. This encodes CAISNLRDSSYEQYF. The chain carries TRBV10-3 and TRBJ2-7; D is possibly TRBD2 (6 bases). CDR3 size: 15 residues. The V end lost 5 bases, the J end lost 1 base, and 15 bases lay between the germline ends. The germline CDR1 and CDR2 sequences are ENHRY and SYGVKD.

The rearrangement joins TRBV18 to TRBJ2-7, with 9 bases identical to TRBD2. This CDR3 has 14 amino acids. The ends lost 2 bases at V and 5 bases at J; junction bases unmatched: 4. Germline V gene lookup returns CDR1 KGHSH and CDR2 LQKENI. CDR3 bases: TGTGCCAGCTCACCAGCGGGAGGGTTTCACGAGCAGTACTTC. It encodes CASSPAGGFHEQYF.

The J gene is TRBJ1-1, the V gene TRBV7-6, with TRBD1 matching over 9 bases. V dropped 5 bases and J dropped 4; count of bases not matched to a gene: 8. The germline gives CDR1 SGHVS, CDR2 FNYEAQ. The CDR3 covers 15 residues. The CDR3 nucleotides are TGTGCCAGCAGCCGAACAGGGGGCGGGGGCACTGAAGCTTTCTTT. This gives the protein CASSRTGGGGTEAFF. Variable domain in full (rest from reference TRBV7-6 and TRBJ1-1): GAGVSQSPRYKVTKRGQDVALRCDPISGHVSLYWYRQALGQGPEFLTYFNYEAQQDKSGLPNDRFSAERPEGSISTLTIQRTEQRDSAMYRCASSRTGGGGTEAFFGQGTRLTVV.

The rearrangement uses TRBV28 and TRBJ2-2; 13 bases map to TRBD2. The germline V gene encodes CDR1 MDHEN and CDR2 SYDVKM. V shed 6 bases and J 4 bases; nucleotides not matched to a gene: 5. The CDR3 has 16 amino acids. This CDR3 reads CASRTTSGRFTGELFF. The CDR3 DNA sequence: TGTGCCAGCAGAACGACTAGCGGGAGGTTCACCGGGGAGCTGTTTTTT.

V is TRBV6-1 and J is TRBJ1-1; tentatively, D is TRBD1 (5 bases). V lost 6 bases and J lost 0, with 14 bases in between. Germline CDR1 reads MNHNS; CDR2 reads SASEGT. This CDR3 spans 15 amino acids. The CDR3 DNA sequence: TGTGCCAGCAGAACCGACAGACTGATGAACACTGAAGCTTTCTTT. Protein: CASRTDRLMNTEAFF.

This clone was observed a single time. The V gene is TRBV5-1, the J gene TRBJ2-7; TRBD2 aligns across 10 bases. The CDR3 has 16 amino acids. In germline, CDR1 is SGHRS, CDR2 YFSETQ. Unmatched junction bases numbered 7, after V lost 0 bases and J lost 4 bases. The CDR3 DNA reads as TGCGCCAGCAGCTTGGGGTCTAGCGGGAGTGCGTACGAGCAGTACTTC. This translates into CASSLGSSGSAYEQYF.

The chain is built from TRBV15 and TRBJ1-3, with unresolved D. The V gene's germline CDR1 is LNHNV and CDR2 YYDKDF (reference sequence). Trimming left V 0 bases short and J 2 bases short, with 14 bases between. CDR3 length: 17 residues. The CDR3: CATSRDRRVGTGNTIYF. Written as DNA, the CDR3 is TGTGCCACCAGCAGAGATAGGAGGGTTGGTACTGGAAACACCATATATTTT.

This chain connects TRBV9 to TRBJ2-1; maybe TRBD2 (5 bases). The CDR3 length is 16 residues. V was cut by 1 base and J by 5 bases, with 16 bases left in between. Germline CDR1 reads SGDLS; CDR2 reads YYNGEE. This CDR3 is CASSVTSSQHDNEQFF. The DNA of the CDR3 is TGTGCCAGCAGCGTAACCTCTAGCCAGCACGACAATGAGCAGTTCTTC.

The gene calls are TRBV30 and TRBJ2-7; 7 nucleotides align to TRBD2. J was trimmed by 3 bases and V by 2 bases; bases with no gene match: 10. There are 15 residues in the CDR3. The germline V gene encodes CDR1 GTSNPN and CDR2 SVGIG (reference sequence). CDR3 sequence (DNA): TGTGCCTGGAGTCCCCTCGGGGAGGGCCTCTACGAGCAGTACTTC. This encodes CAWSPLGEGLYEQYF.

The CDR3 region is CASSSNTGQPPYF. CDR3 coding DNA: TGTGCCAGCAGTTCTAATACGGGACAGCCCCCGTATTTT. The chain couples TRBV7-2 to TRBJ2-3; 7 bases fit TRBD1. Germline V gene data show CDR1 as SGHTA and CDR2 as FQGNSA. The V gene end was trimmed by 6 bases and the J gene end by 14 bases; junction bases not matched to a gene: 14. The CDR3 covers 13 residues.

Concerning this clone itself: At the DNA level, this CDR3 is encoded by other sequences in the same sample as well. The rearrangement uses TRBV7-9 and TRBJ2-3; no firm D call. Per germline, CDR1 SEHNR and CDR2 FQNEAQ (reference sequence). Deletions cut 3 bases from V and 0 bases from J, with 7 bases between. The length of the CDR3 is 14 residues. The CDR3 DNA reads as TGTGCCAGCAGCTTGGTGGGGAGCACAGATACGCAGTATTTT. The encoded protein is CASSLVGSTDTQYF.

This rearrangement joins TRBV5-1 to TRBJ2-5; 7 positions agree with TRBD1. The junction had 5 bases not matched to a gene; V was cut back by 3 bases and J by 9 bases. Germline V gene lookup returns CDR1 SGHRS and CDR2 YFSETQ. The CDR3 runs 12 residues. This chain's CDR3 is CASSWDSQAQYF. In DNA, the CDR3 is TGCGCCAGCAGCTGGGACAGCCAGGCCCAGTACTTC.

The chain combines TRBV6-1 with TRBJ2-7; D unclear. The germline V gene encodes CDR1 MNHNS and CDR2 SASEGT. The length of the CDR3 is 13 residues. V was pared by 4 bases and J by 0 bases, with 7 bases between. CDR3 protein: CASSVASSYEQYF. The CDR3 DNA sequence: TGTGCCAGCAGTGTAGCTAGCTCCTACGAGCAGTACTTC.

The chain recombines TRBV5-4 with TRBJ2-1; 11 bases align to TRBD2. Germline CDR1 and CDR2: SGHNT and YYREEE (reference sequence). The CDR3 covers 15 residues. V gave up 1 base and J gave up 5 bases; unmatched junction bases: 2. The CDR3 protein is CASSLTSGGHNEQFF. The CDR3 DNA reads as TGTGCCAGCAGCTTGACTAGCGGGGGCCACAATGAGCAGTTCTTC.

This clone was counted between two and nine times. Other DNA sequences of this sample code for an identical CDR3. CDR3 in amino acids: CASRGGYEQYF. In DNA form, the CDR3 reads TGTGCCAGCAGGGGGGGCTACGAGCAGTACTTC. V usage is TRBV28 and J usage is TRBJ2-7, with D possibly TRBD2 on 6 matching bases. The CDR3 has 11 amino acids. Trimming took off 6 bases at V and 3 bases at J, with 6 bases between the two ends. From germline, CDR1 is MDHEN and CDR2 SYDVKM.

This chain links TRBV2 with TRBJ2-5; TRBD2 is a possible D gene (6 bases). CDR3 length: 14 amino acids. Trimming pared 5 bases from V and 5 bases from J, leaving 15 bases between. The germline V gene has CDR1 SNHLY and CDR2 FYNNEI. CDR3 sequence (DNA): TGTGCCAGCAGTCGGGACTCCGGGCGGGAGACCCAGTACTTC. Translated, it gives CASSRDSGRETQYF.

The chain recombines TRBV6-5 with TRBJ1-4; D unresolved. V lost 0 bases to trimming and J lost 6 bases, with 11 bases between them. The germline CDR1 and CDR2 sequences are MNHEY and SVGAGI. The CDR3 has 15 amino acids. This CDR3 is CASSYSGRKYEKLFF. CDR3 in DNA: TGTGCCAGCAGTTACTCTGGTAGAAAGTATGAAAAACTGTTTTTT.

This chain links TRBV5-8 with TRBJ1-5, with 9 bases lining up with TRBD1. J lost 7 bases, V lost 5 bases, and 10 bases had no gene match. Germline V gene lookup returns CDR1 SGHTS and CDR2 YDEGEE. This CDR3 spans 15 amino acids. CDR3 DNA sequence: TGTGCCAGCAGGGGAACGGGACAGGGCGGACAGCCCCAGCATTTT. It translates to CASRGTGQGGQPQHF.

The chain employs TRBV2 and TRBJ1-1; 10 bases align to TRBD1. The trim removed 6 bases at V and 13 bases at J, leaving 11 bases unmatched. The V gene's germline CDR1 is SNHLY and CDR2 FYNNEI. The CDR3 is made up of 13 amino acids. The CDR3 nucleotides read TGTGCCAGCAGCAGACAGGGGGCACTATGGGTTTTCTTT. Amino acid sequence: CASSRQGALWVFF.

The J gene is TRBJ2-7, the V gene TRBV9; D remains ambiguous. V dropped 0 bases and J dropped 0 bases, with 4 bases sitting between them. The V gene's germline CDR1 is SGDLS and CDR2 YYNGEE. This CDR3 region has 13 residues. DNA of the CDR3: TGTGCCAGCAGCGTAGGACTCTCCTACGAGCAGTACTTC. Encoded protein: CASSVGLSYEQYF.

The chain combines TRBV5-1 with TRBJ2-5; TRBD1 aligns across 8 bases. CDR1 and CDR2 from the germline V gene are SGHRS and YFSETQ. V lost 6 bases to trimming and J lost 5 bases; unmatched junction nucleotides: 12. The CDR3 consists of 15 residues. The CDR3 nucleotides are TGCGCCAGCAAACCGGCAGGGGGCTCGCGGGAGACCCAGTACTTC. This codes for CASKPAGGSRETQYF.

CDR3 DNA sequence: TGTGCCAGCAGCCAAATCGGGACCTACGAGCAGTACTTC. Translation gives CASSQIGTYEQYF. V usage is TRBV7-2 and J usage is TRBJ2-7; tentative D call: TRBD2 (5 bases). Germline V gene sequence: CDR1 SGHTA, CDR2 FQGNSA. The CDR3 covers 13 residues. V lost 5 bases, J lost 2 bases, and 10 bases lay in between.